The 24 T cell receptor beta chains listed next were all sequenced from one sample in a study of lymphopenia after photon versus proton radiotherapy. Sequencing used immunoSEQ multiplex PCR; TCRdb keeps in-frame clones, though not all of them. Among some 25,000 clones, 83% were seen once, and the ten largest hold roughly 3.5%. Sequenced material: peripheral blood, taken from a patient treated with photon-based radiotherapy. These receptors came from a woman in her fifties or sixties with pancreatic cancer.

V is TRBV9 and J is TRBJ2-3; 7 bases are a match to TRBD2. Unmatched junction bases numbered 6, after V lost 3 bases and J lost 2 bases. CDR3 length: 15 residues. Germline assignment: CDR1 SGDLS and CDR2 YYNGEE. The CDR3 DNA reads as TGTGCCAGCAGCGCGGGAGGCCTACACACAGATACGCAGTATTTT. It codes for CASSAGGLHTDTQYF.

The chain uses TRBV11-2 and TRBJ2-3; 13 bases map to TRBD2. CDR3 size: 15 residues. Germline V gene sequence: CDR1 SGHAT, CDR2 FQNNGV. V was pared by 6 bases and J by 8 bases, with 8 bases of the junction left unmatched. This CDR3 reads CASRPLAGGRGTQYF. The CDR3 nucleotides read TGTGCCAGCAGACCACTAGCGGGAGGGCGAGGTACGCAGTATTTT.

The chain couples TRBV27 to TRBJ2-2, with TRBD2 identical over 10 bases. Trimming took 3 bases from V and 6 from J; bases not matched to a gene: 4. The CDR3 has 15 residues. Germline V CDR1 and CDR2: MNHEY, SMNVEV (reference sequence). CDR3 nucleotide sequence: TGTGCCAGCAGTTTGTCGCTAGCGGGAGCCGGGGAGCTGTTTTTT. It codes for CASSLSLAGAGELFF.

The CDR3 region has the DNA TGCGCCAGCAGTCAACCGAGAGGGGTATACAGGGGGCGCGAAGATCAGCCCCAGCATTTT. This codes for CASSQPRGVYRGREDQPQHF. The rearrangement links TRBV23-1 to TRBJ1-5, with 9 bases lining up with TRBD1. TRBV23-1 is labeled an ORF, and its function is uncertain. Trimming took 2 bases from V and 5 from J; bases not matched to a gene: 19. The CDR3 totals 20 residues.

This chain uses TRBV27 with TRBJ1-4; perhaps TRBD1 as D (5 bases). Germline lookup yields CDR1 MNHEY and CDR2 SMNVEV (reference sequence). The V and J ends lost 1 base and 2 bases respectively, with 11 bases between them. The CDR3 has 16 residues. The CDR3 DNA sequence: TGTGCCAGCAGTTTATTACGGGGCGCCACTAATGAAAAACTGTTTTTT. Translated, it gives CASSLLRGATNEKLFF. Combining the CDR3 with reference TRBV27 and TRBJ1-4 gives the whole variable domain EAQVTQNPRYLITVTGKKLTVTCSQNMNHEYMSWYRQDPGLGLRQIYYSMNVEVTDKGDVPEGYKVSRKEKRNFPLILESPSPNQTSLYFCASSLLRGATNEKLFFGSGTQLSVL.

Here the CDR3 reads CASSKAVRVTGELFF. The CDR3, as DNA: TGTGCCAGTAGTAAGGCAGTGCGCGTCACCGGGGAGCTGTTTTTT. The chain couples TRBV19 to TRBJ2-2, with unresolved D. The CDR3 runs 15 residues. CDR1 is LNHDA and CDR2 is SQIVND in the germline V gene (reference sequence). The ends were cut back, 4 bases at V and 4 bases at J, with 13 bases in the middle.

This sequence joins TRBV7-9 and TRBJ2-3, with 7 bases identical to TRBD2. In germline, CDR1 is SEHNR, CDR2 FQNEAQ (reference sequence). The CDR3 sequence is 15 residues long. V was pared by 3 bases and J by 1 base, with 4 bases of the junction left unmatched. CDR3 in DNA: TGTGCCAGCAGCTTCTCGCTAGCGGGCACAGATACGCAGTATTTT. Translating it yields CASSFSLAGTDTQYF.

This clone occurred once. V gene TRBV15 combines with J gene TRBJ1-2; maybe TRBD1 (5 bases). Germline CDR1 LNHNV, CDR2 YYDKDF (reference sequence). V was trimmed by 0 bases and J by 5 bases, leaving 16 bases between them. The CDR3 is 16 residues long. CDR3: CATSRESTGGGYGYTF. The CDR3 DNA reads TGTGCCACCAGCAGAGAATCAACAGGCGGAGGATATGGCTACACCTTC.

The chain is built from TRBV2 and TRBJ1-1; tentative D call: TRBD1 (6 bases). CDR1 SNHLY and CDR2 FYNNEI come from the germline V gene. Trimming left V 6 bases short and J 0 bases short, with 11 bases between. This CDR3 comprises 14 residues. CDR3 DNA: TGTGCCAGCAGCGACAGGACTATGAACACTGAAGCTTTCTTT. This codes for CASSDRTMNTEAFF.

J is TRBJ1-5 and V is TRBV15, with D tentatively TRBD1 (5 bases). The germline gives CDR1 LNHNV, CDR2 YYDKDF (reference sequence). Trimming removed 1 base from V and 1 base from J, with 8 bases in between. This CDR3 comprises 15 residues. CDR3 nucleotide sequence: TGTGCCACCAGCAGAGGTCGACAGAGCAATCAGCCCCAGCATTTT. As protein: CATSRGRQSNQPQHF.

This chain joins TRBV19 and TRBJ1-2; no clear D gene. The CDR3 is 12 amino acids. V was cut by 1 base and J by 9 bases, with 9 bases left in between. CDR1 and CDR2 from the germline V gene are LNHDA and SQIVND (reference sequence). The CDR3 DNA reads TGTGCCAGTAGTATAGGGACTCTGAGCTACACCTTC. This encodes CASSIGTLSYTF.

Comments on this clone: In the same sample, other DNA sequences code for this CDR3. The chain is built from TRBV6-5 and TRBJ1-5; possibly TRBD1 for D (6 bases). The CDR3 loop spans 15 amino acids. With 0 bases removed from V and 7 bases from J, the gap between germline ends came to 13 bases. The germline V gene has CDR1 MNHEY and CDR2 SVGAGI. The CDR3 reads CASSYSGQGSQPQHF. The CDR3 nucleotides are TGTGCCAGCAGTTACTCTGGTCAGGGGAGCCAGCCCCAGCATTTT.

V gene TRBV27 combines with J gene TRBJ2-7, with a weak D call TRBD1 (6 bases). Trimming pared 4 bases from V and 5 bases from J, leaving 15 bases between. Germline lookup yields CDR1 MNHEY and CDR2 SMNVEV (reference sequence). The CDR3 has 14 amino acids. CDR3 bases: TGTGCCAGCAGTTCAAACAGGGTTAGGGACGAGCAGTACTTC. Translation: CASSSNRVRDEQYF.

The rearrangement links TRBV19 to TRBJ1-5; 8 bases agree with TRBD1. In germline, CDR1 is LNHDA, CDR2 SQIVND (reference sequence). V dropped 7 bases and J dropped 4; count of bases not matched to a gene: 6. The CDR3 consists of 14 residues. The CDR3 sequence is CASNPQGVNQPQHF. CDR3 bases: TGTGCCAGTAATCCACAGGGGGTTAATCAGCCCCAGCATTTT.

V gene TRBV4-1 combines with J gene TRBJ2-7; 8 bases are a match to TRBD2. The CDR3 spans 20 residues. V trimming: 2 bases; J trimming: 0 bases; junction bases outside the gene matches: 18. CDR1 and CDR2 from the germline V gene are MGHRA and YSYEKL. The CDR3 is CASSQFPLRTSRRFSYEQYF. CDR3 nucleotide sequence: TGCGCCAGCAGCCAATTCCCACTGCGGACTAGCCGACGATTCTCCTACGAGCAGTACTTC.

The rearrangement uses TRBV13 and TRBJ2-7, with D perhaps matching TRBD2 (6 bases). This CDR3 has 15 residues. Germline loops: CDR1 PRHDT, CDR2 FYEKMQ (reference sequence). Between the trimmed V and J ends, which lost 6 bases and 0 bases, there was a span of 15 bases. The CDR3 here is CASRSGGPSSYEQYF. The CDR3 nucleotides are TGTGCCAGCAGGTCCGGGGGACCTAGCTCCTACGAGCAGTACTTC.

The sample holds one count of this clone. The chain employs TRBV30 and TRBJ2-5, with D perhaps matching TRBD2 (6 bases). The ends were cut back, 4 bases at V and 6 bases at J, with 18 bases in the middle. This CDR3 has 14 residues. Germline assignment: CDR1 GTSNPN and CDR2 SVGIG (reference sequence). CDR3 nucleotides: TGTGCCTGGACCCCCGGAGGGAGTGGAAAGACCCAGTACTTC. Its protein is CAWTPGGSGKTQYF.

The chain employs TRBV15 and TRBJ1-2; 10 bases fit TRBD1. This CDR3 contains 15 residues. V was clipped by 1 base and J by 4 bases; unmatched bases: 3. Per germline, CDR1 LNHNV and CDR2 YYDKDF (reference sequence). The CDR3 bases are TGTGCCACCAGCAGAGGACAGGGGGCTGGCTATGGCTACACCTTC. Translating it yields CATSRGQGAGYGYTF.

In DNA, the CDR3 is TGTGCCAGCAGTTTCGGCAGAACCTACGAGCAGTACTTC. Protein sequence: CASSFGRTYEQYF. The chain carries TRBV27 and TRBJ2-7; D not resolved. The CDR3 covers 13 residues. Per the germline V gene, CDR1 is MNHEY and CDR2 is SMNVEV (reference sequence). V dropped 3 bases and J dropped 2 bases, with 8 bases sitting between them.

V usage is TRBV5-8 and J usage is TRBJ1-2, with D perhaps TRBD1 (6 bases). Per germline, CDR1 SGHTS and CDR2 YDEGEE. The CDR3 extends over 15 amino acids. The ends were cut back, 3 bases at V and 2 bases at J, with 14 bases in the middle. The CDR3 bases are TGTGCCAGCAGCTCCCGGGTAGGGGGGAACTATGGCTACACCTTC. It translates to CASSSRVGGNYGYTF.

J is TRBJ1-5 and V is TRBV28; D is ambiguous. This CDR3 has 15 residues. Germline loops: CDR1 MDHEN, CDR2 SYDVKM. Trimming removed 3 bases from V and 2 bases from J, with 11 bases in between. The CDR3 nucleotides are TGTGCCAGCAGTTTTCTGTCCGGAGGCAATCAGCCCCAGCATTTT. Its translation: CASSFLSGGNQPQHF.

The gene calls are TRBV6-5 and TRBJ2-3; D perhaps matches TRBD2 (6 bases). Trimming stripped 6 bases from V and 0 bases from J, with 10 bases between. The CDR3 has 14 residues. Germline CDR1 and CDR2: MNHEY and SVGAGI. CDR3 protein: CASRAGTSTDTQYF. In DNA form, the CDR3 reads TGTGCCAGCAGAGCGGGCACGAGCACAGATACGCAGTATTTT.

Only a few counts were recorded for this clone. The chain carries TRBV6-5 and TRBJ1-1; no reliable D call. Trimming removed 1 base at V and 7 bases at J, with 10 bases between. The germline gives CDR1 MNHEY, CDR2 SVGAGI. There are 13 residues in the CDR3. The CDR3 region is CASSYFGRDEAFF. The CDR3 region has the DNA TGTGCCAGCAGTTACTTTGGCCGGGATGAAGCTTTCTTT.

CDR3 bases: TGTGCCAGTGGTAGCGGATCCTCCTACGAGCAGTACTTC. The encoded protein is CASGSGSSYEQYF. The genes are TRBV19 and TRBJ2-7; D may be TRBD2 (6 bases). CDR1 and CDR2 (germline): LNHDA, SQIVND (reference sequence). This CDR3 is 13 amino acids long. V lost 8 bases, J lost 0 bases, and 11 bases lay in between.